This TCR beta chain was sequenced in a study of response to subunit inactivated influenza vaccine. The CDR3 is made up of 17 amino acids. Germline lookup yields CDR1 DFQATT and CDR2 SNEGSKA (reference sequence). Trimming removed 0 bases at V and 0 bases at J, with 17 bases between. Via MiXCR, TCRdb re-called the RT-PCR reads, giving one row per CDR3 protein. The sample gives about 480,000 distinct CDR3 sequences, less than 30% of which show up once; approximately 2% is in the top ten. The chain joins TRBV20-1 to TRBJ1-1; D is perhaps TRBD1 (6 bases). This specimen consisted of CD4+ T cells sorted from PBMCs, obtained 5 days after vaccination. The receptor's source is a man between 45 and 60 years old who received an inactivated influenza vaccine. The chain's CDR3 is CSARDGGTLSMNTEAFF. The CDR3 DNA follows: TGCAGTGCTAGAGATGGGGGCACCCTTTCCATGAACACTGAAGCTTTCTTT.